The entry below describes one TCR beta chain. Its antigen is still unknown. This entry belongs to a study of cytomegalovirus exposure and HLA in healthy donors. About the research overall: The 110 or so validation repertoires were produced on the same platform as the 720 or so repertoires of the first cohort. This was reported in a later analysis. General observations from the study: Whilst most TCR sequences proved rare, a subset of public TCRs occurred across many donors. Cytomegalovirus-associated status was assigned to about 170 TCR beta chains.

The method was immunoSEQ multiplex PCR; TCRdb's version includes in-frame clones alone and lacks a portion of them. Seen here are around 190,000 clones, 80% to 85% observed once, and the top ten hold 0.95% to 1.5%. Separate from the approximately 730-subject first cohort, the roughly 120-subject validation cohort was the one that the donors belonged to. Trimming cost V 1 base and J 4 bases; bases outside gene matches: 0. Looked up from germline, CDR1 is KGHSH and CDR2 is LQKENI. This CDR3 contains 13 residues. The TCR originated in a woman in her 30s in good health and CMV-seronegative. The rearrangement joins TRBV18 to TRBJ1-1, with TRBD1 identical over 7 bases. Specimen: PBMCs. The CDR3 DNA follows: TGTGCCAGCTCACCACAGGGGGCCACTGAAGCTTTCTTT. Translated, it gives CASSPQGATEAFF.